This entry features one T cell receptor (beta chain) sequence. These data originate in a study of CD8 T cells in Susac syndrome. The germline gives CDR1 GTSNPN, CDR2 SVGIG (reference sequence). This CDR3 comprises 14 residues. Trimming removed 4 bases at V and 4 bases at J, with 16 bases between. When the RNA was reverse transcribed, random hexamers were used with an input of about 0.5 to 1 ug. In TCRdb, the immunoSEQ multiplex PCR reads were re-called with MiXCR into one record per CDR3 protein. The table shows 150,000 to 200,000 distinct CDR3 sequences, with around 94% occurring only once. Blood CD8+ and CD4+ T cells underwent high-throughput TCR beta sequencing. The CD8+ and CD4+ T cells were negatively isolated, with the TEMRA cells enriched by FACS.

Sequencing was performed on CD4+ T cells from PBMCs. This sequence originates from a human donor in good health. The chain uses TRBV30 and TRBJ1-1; D not certain. The CDR3 protein is CAWIIRKTGTEAFF. CDR3 sequence (DNA): TGTGCCTGGATAATCCGCAAGACGGGCACTGAAGCTTTCTTT.